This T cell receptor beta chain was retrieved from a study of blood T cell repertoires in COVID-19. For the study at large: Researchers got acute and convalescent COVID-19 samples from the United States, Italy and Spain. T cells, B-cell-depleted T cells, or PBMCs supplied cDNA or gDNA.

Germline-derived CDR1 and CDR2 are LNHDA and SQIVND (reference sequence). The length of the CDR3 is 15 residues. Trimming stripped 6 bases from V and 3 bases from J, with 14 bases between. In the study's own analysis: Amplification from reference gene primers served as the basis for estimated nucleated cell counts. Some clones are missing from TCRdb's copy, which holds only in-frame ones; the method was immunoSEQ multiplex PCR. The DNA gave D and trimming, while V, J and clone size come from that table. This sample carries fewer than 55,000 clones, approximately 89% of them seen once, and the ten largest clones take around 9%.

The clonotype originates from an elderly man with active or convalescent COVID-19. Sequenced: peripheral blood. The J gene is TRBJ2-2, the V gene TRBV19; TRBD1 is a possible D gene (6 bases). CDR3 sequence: CASRPGAADTGELFF. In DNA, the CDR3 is TGTGCCAGTAGGCCAGGGGCGGCGGACACCGGGGAGCTGTTTTTT.